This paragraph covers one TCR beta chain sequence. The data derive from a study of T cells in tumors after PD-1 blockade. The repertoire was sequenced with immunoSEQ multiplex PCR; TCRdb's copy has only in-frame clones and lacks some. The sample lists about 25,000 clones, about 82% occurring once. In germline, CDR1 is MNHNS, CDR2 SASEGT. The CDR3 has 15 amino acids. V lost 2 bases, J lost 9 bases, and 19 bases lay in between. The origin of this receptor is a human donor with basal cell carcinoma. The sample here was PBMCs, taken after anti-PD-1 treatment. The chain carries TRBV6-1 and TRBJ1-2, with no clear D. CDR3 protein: CASSESDTGSGSYTF. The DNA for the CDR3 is TGTGCCAGCAGTGAATCTGATACCGGATCCGGGAGCTACACCTTC.